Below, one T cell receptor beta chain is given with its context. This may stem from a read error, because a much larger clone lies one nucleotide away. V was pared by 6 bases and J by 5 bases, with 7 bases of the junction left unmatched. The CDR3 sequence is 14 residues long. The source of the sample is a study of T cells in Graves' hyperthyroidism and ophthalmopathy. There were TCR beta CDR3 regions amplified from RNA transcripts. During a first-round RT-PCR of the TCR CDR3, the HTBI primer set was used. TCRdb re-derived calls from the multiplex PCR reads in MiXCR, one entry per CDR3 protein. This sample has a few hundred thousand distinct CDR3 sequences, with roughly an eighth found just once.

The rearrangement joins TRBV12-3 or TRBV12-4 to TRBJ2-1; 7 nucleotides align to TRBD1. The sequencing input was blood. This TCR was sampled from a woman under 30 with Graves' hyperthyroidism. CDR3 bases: TGTGCCAGCAGCCGGGGACAGCTTGACAATGAGCAGTTCTTC. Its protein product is CASSRGQLDNEQFF.